The 9 T cell receptor beta chains below come from one sample, sequenced in a study of cytomegalovirus exposure and HLA in healthy donors. Sequenced by immunoSEQ multiplex PCR; TCRdb stores in-frame clones only, minus some. The repertoire holds around 140,000 clones, with about 95% as singletons. The sequencing input was PBMCs. The receptor set was obtained from a man aged 18 to 29 in good health and CMV-seropositive.

The chain joins TRBV5-1 to TRBJ1-5; D uncertain. The V gene's germline CDR1 is SGHRS and CDR2 YFSETQ. The CDR3 length is 16 residues. V lost 0 bases and J 1 base, leaving 11 bases between the germline ends. In DNA form, the CDR3 reads TGCGCCAGCAGCTTGGGTTACGGGGTGAGCAATCAGCCCCAGCATTTT. This sequence encodes CASSLGYGVSNQPQHF.

This clone was found a few times. The CDR3 bases are TGTGCCAGCAGCCTCGGACAGGGAGCTAACTATGGCTACACCTTC. Its protein product is CASSLGQGANYGYTF. V and J are TRBV2 and TRBJ1-2; TRBD1 matches at 8 bases. V lost 6 bases and J lost 0; bases outside the gene matches: 6. Germline assignment: CDR1 SNHLY and CDR2 FYNNEI. This CDR3 has 15 amino acids.

The gene calls are TRBV7-6 and TRBJ2-3, with TRBD2 identical over 7 bases. Germline CDR1 SGHVS, CDR2 FNYEAQ. J was trimmed by 2 bases and V by 5 bases; bases with no gene match: 7. CDR3 length: 15 residues. CDR3 residues: CASSLGAGVTDTQYF. The CDR3 DNA is TGTGCCAGCAGCCTAGGGGCGGGAGTCACAGATACGCAGTATTTT.

This clone showed up just once. V gene TRBV6-1 combines with J gene TRBJ1-1; D is undetermined. V lost 1 base and J 5 bases, leaving 11 bases between the germline ends. From germline, CDR1 is MNHNS and CDR2 SASEGT. The CDR3 is made up of 14 amino acids. DNA for the CDR3: TGTGCCAGCAGTGAAGGCGCGGGGTCGACTGAAGCTTTCTTT. Its translation: CASSEGAGSTEAFF.

V and J are TRBV29-1 and TRBJ2-3, with D perhaps matching TRBD1 (5 bases). The germline V and J ends were trimmed by 4 bases and 0 bases, with 11 bases remaining between them. Looked up from germline, CDR1 is SQVTM and CDR2 is ANQGSEA. The CDR3 is made up of 14 amino acids. The CDR3 loop reads CSVVDSASTDTQYF. The CDR3 DNA reads as TGCAGCGTTGTAGACAGCGCTAGCACAGATACGCAGTATTTT.

The chain has TRBV7-5 and TRBJ1-2. TRBV7-5 is noted as a pseudogene. The CDR3 has 18 residues. CDR3 loop: CVRDFPVAQPKDDYGYTF. CDR3 nucleotides: TGTGTCAGAGACTTCCCCGTGGCACAACCTAAAGATGACTATGGCTACACCTTC.

The chain uses TRBV6-1 and TRBJ1-5; D is unclear. This CDR3 contains 13 residues. Looked up from germline, CDR1 is MNHNS and CDR2 is SASEGT. Between the trimmed V and J ends, which lost 3 bases and 3 bases, there was a span of 6 bases. The CDR3 sequence: CASSESDNQPQHF. The CDR3 nucleotides are TGTGCCAGCAGTGAGTCAGACAATCAGCCCCAGCATTTT.

For this clone: A read error may account for a junction end that differs from germline. The gene calls are TRBV2 and TRBJ2-7, with 8 bases identical to TRBD1. This CDR3 has 15 amino acids. Germline V gives CDR1 SNHLY, CDR2 FYNNEI. The CDR3 protein is CASREGQGELYEQYF. As DNA, the CDR3 is TGTGCCAGCAGGGAAGGACAGGGAGAATTGTACGAGCAGTACTTC.

The gene calls are TRBV5-5 and TRBJ1-5; tentatively, D is TRBD1 (6 bases). Germline values: CDR1 SGHKS, CDR2 YYEKEE (reference sequence). V was pared by 0 bases and J by 4 bases, with 11 bases between. The CDR3 extends over 15 amino acids. The CDR3 sequence is CASSLAGVGNQPQHF. The CDR3 nucleotides are TGTGCCAGCAGCTTGGCAGGGGTTGGAAATCAGCCCCAGCATTTT.